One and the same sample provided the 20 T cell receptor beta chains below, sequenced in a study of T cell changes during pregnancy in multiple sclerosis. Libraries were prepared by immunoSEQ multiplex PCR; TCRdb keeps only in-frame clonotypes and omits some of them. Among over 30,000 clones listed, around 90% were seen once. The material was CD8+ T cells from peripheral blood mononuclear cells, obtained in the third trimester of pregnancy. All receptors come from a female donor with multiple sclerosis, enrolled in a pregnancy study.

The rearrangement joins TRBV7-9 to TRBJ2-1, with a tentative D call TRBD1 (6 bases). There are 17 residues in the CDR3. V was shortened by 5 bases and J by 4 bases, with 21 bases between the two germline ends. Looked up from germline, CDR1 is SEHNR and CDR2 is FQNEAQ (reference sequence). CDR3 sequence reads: CASSLGGIGGPYNEQFF. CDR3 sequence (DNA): TGTGCCAGCAGCCTGGGTGGTATAGGGGGACCATACAATGAGCAGTTCTTC.

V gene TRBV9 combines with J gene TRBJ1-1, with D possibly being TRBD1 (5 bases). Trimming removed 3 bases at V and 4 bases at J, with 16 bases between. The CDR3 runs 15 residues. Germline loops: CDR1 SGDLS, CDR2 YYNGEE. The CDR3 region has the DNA TGTGCCAGCAGCGCCGGGGGGGACGGTAGCACTGAAGCTTTCTTT. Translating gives CASSAGGDGSTEAFF.

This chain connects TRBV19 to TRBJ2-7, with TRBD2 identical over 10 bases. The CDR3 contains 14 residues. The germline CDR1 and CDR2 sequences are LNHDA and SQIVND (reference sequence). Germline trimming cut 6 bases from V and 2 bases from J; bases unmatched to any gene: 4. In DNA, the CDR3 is TGTGCCAGTAGCCCAGCGGGGGGGACCTACGAGCAGTACTTC. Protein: CASSPAGGTYEQYF.

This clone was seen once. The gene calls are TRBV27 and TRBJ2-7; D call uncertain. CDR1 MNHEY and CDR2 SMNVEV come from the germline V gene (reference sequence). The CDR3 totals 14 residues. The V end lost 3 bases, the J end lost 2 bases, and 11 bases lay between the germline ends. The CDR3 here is CASSLALGPYEQYF. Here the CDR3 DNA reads TGTGCCAGCAGTTTGGCCCTAGGTCCCTACGAGCAGTACTTC.

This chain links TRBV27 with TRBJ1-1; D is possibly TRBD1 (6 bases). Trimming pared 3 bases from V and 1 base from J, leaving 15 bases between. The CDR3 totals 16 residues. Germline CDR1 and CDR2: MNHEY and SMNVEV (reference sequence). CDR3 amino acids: CASSFNSGGANTEAFF. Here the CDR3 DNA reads TGTGCCAGCAGTTTCAATAGTGGGGGGGCGAACACTGAAGCTTTCTTT.

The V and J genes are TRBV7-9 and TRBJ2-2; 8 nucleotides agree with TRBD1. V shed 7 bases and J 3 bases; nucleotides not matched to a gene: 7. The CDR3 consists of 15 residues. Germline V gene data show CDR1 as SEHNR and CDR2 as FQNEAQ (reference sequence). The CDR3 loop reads CASNFGQGHTGELFF. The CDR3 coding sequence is TGTGCCAGCAACTTTGGACAGGGCCACACCGGGGAGCTGTTTTTT.

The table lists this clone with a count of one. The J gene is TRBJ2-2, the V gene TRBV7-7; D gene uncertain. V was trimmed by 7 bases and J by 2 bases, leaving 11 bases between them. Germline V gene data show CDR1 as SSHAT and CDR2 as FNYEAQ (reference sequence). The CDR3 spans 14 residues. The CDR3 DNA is TGTGCCAGCACCCCCGGTCTTAACACCGGGGAGCTGTTTTTT. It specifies CASTPGLNTGELFF.

The CDR3 loop is CASSLVEQAEAFF. The CDR3 DNA reads as TGTGCCAGCAGCTTAGTTGAGCAGGCTGAAGCTTTCTTT. V is TRBV7-3 and J is TRBJ1-1, with unresolved D. The germline gives CDR1 SGHTA, CDR2 FQGTGA. This CDR3 spans 13 amino acids. V was shortened by 2 bases and J by 6 bases, with 10 bases between the two germline ends.

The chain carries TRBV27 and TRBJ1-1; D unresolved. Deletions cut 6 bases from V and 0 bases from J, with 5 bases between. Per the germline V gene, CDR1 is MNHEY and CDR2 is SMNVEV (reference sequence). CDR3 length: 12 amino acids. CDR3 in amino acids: CASRELNTEAFF. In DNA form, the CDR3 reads TGTGCCAGCAGGGAGTTGAACACTGAAGCTTTCTTT.

The CDR3 DNA follows: TGTGCCAGCAGCGCAGAAGGGAGGGGCACTGAAGCTTTCTTT. This encodes CASSAEGRGTEAFF. This rearrangement joins TRBV5-4 to TRBJ1-1; tentatively, D is TRBD1 (5 bases). The length of the CDR3 is 14 residues. Trimming left V 4 bases short and J 4 bases short, with 14 bases between. Germline V CDR1 and CDR2: SGHNT, YYREEE (reference sequence).

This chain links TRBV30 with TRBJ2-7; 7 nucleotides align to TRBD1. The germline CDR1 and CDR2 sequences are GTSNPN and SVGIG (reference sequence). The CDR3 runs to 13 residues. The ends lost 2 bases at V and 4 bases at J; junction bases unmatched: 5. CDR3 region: CAWSTGVPYEQYF. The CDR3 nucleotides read TGTGCCTGGAGTACAGGGGTGCCGTACGAGCAGTACTTC.

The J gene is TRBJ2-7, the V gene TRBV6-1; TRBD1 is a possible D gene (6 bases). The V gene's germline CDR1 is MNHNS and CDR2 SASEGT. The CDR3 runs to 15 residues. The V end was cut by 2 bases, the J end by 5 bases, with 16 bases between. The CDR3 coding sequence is TGTGCCAGCAGTGAAAGGCGGCAGGGGATACACGAGCAGTACTTC. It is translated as CASSERRQGIHEQYF.

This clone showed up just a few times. Here the CDR3 reads CASSLRTGEDYGYTF. As DNA, the CDR3 is TGTGCCAGCAGCTTGAGGACAGGGGAGGACTATGGCTACACCTTC. J is TRBJ1-2 and V is TRBV5-5, with TRBD1 identical over 9 bases. V lost 1 base and J lost 3; bases outside the gene matches: 4. Germline V gives CDR1 SGHKS, CDR2 YYEKEE (reference sequence). This CDR3 has 15 residues. The full variable domain, with the rest looked up from reference TRBV5-5 and TRBJ1-2, is DAGVTQSPTHLIKTRGQQVTLRCSPISGHKSVSWYQQVLGQGPQFIFQYYEKEERGRGNFPDRFSARQFPNYSSELNVNALLLGDSALYLCASSLRTGEDYGYTFGSGTRLTVV.

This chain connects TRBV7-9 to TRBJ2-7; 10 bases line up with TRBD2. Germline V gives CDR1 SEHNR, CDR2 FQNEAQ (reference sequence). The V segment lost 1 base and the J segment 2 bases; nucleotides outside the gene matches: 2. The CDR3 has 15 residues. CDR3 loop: CASSLVAGGPYEQYF. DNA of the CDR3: TGTGCCAGCAGCTTAGTAGCGGGGGGCCCCTACGAGCAGTACTTC.

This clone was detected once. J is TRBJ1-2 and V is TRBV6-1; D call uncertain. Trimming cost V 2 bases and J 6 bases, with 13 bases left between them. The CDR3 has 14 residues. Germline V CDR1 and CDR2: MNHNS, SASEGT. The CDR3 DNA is TGTGCCAGCAGTGAACCTAGGCTGTCCGATGGCTACACCTTC. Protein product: CASSEPRLSDGYTF.

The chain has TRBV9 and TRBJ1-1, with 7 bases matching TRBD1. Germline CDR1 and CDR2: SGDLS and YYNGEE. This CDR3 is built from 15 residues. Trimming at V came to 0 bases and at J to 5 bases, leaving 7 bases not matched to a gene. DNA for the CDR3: TGTGCCAGCAGCGTAGTCACCAGGGGGAGGACTGAAGCTTTCTTT. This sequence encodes CASSVVTRGRTEAFF.

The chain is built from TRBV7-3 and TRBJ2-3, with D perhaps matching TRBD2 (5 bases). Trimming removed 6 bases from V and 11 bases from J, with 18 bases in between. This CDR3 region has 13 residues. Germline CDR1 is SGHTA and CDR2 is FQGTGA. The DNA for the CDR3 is TGTGCCAGCAGTATAGGACTCCTCGCGGAGCAGTATTTT. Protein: CASSIGLLAEQYF.

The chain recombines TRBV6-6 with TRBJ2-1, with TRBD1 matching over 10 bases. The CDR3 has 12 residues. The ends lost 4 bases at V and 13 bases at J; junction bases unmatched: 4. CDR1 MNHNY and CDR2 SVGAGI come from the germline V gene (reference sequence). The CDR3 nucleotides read TGTGCCAGCAGTTCCGGGACAGGGGACCAGTTCTTC. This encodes CASSSGTGDQFF.

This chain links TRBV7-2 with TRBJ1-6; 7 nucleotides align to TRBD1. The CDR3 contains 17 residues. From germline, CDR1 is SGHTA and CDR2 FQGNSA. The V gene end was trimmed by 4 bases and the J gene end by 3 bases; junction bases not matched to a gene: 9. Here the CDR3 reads CASSWVGQANYNSPLHF. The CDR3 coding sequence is TGTGCCAGCAGCTGGGTAGGACAGGCGAACTATAATTCACCCCTCCACTTT.

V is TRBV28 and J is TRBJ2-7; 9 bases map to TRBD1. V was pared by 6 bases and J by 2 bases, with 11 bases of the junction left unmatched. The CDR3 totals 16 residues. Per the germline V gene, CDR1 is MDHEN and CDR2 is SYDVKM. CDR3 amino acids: CASSSRRTGAPYEQYF. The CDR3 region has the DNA TGTGCCAGCAGCTCTCGTAGGACAGGGGCTCCCTACGAGCAGTACTTC.